Listed here are 32 T cell receptor beta chains from one sample, sequenced in a study of cytomegalovirus exposure and HLA in healthy donors. Amplification used 60 Vbeta primers and 13 Jbeta primers. Using immunoSEQ multiplex PCR, the repertoire was profiled, and TCRdb retains in-frame clones only, with some absent. This sample carries more than 40,000 clones, approximately 47% of them seen once, and the ten largest clones take roughly 6%. Sequenced sample: PBMCs. The receptors shown here come from a man in his sixties in good health and CMV-seronegative.

This chain joins TRBV25-1 and TRBJ1-5; TRBD1 aligns across 8 bases. This CDR3 contains 14 residues. Trimming at V came to 2 bases and at J to 8 bases, leaving 5 bases not matched to a gene. The germline gives CDR1 MGHDK, CDR2 SYGVNS. The CDR3 bases are TGTGCCAGCAGTGAAGGACAGGGAAGGGAGCCCCAGCATTTT. The encoded protein is CASSEGQGREPQHF.

This clone has a single count. This sequence joins TRBV7-8 and TRBJ2-7, with 7 bases identical to TRBD1. The CDR3 consists of 15 residues. The V gene end was trimmed by 5 bases and the J gene end by 2 bases; junction bases not matched to a gene: 9. Germline V CDR1 and CDR2: SGHVS, FQNEAQ. The CDR3 coding sequence is TGTGCCAGCAGCCGAAACCGGGACAGACCCTACGAGCAGTACTTC. This translates into CASSRNRDRPYEQYF.

This clone was recorded a few times. The V gene is TRBV5-6, the J gene TRBJ2-7; 13 nucleotides align to TRBD2. The CDR3 runs to 17 residues. Trimming took 3 bases from V and 6 from J; bases not matched to a gene: 12. Germline-derived CDR1 and CDR2 are SGHDT and YYEEEE. CDR3 region: CASSSGDRRLAGGEQYF. CDR3 DNA sequence: TGTGCCAGCAGCTCGGGGGACAGACGACTAGCGGGAGGCGAGCAGTACTTC.

V is TRBV6-1 and J is TRBJ1-5, with D perhaps matching TRBD1 (5 bases). The ends were cut back, 6 bases at V and 0 bases at J, with 12 bases in the middle. Germline V gene data show CDR1 as MNHNS and CDR2 as SASEGT. This CDR3 comprises 15 residues. The DNA of the CDR3 is TGTGCCAGCAGGACCGGACACGTTAGCAATCAGCCCCAGCATTTT. As protein: CASRTGHVSNQPQHF.

The chain links TRBV16 to TRBJ2-7, with 8 bases aligning to TRBD1. CDR1 is KGHSY, CDR2 FQNENV, per germline. This CDR3 is built from 13 residues. Trimming at V came to 2 bases and at J to 6 bases, leaving 3 bases not matched to a gene. CDR3 sequence reads: CASSQDRGSEQYF. For the CDR3, the DNA is TGTGCCAGCAGCCAAGACAGGGGTAGCGAGCAGTACTTC.

The V call is TRBV6-1, the J call TRBJ2-7; TRBD1 aligns across 12 bases. The CDR3 contains 14 residues. Germline lookup yields CDR1 MNHNS and CDR2 SASEGT. V lost 6 bases, J lost 4 bases, and 4 bases stayed unmatched. CDR3 sequence (DNA): TGTGCCAGCAGGAGGGACAGGGGGCAGTACGAGCAGTACTTC. It yields the protein CASRRDRGQYEQYF.

The CDR3 protein is CASSQPGQGYSPLHF. The CDR3 nucleotides read TGTGCCAGCAGTCAGCCGGGACAGGGGTATTCACCCCTCCACTTT. This rearrangement joins TRBV25-1 to TRBJ1-6, with 10 nucleotides matching TRBD1. The germline V gene encodes CDR1 MGHDK and CDR2 SYGVNS. The CDR3 covers 15 residues. Trimming at V came to 5 bases and at J to 8 bases, leaving 6 bases not matched to a gene.

V is TRBV19 and J is TRBJ2-7; 11 nucleotides line up with TRBD2. Germline V gives CDR1 LNHDA, CDR2 SQIVND (reference sequence). CDR3 length: 15 residues. V shed 6 bases, J shed 5 bases, and the junction held 9 bases outside the gene matches. This CDR3 is CASRNPLAGVNEQYF. As DNA, the CDR3 is TGTGCCAGTAGGAACCCACTAGCGGGAGTCAACGAGCAGTACTTC. The full variable domain, with the rest looked up from reference TRBV19 and TRBJ2-7, is DGGITQSPKYLFRKEGQNVTLSCEQNLNHDAMYWYRQDPGQGLRLIYYSQIVNDFQKGDIAEGYSVSREKKESFPLTVTSAQKNPTAFYLCASRNPLAGVNEQYFGPGTRLTVT.

The sample holds a few counts of this clone. The chain uses TRBV4-1 and TRBJ1-3; a weak D match, TRBD1 (5 bases). V gave up 1 base and J gave up 8 bases, with 21 bases separating them. The CDR3 length is 17 residues. CDR1 is MGHRA, CDR2 YSYEKL, per germline. The CDR3 spells CASSQASREGLGHTIYF. CDR3 sequence (DNA): TGCGCCAGCAGCCAAGCAAGCCGGGAGGGATTGGGGCACACCATATATTTT.

The J gene is TRBJ1-4, the V gene TRBV25-1; D is ambiguous. Trimming cost V 7 bases and J 8 bases, with 14 bases left between them. Germline V CDR1 and CDR2: MGHDK, SYGVNS. The length of the CDR3 is 13 residues. CDR3 sequence: CASTPQWEEKLFF. CDR3 in DNA: TGTGCCAGCACCCCCCAATGGGAGGAAAAACTGTTTTTT.

This clone was counted between two and nine times. V gene TRBV5-6 combines with J gene TRBJ2-5; tentatively, D is TRBD1 (5 bases). CDR1 is SGHDT, CDR2 YYEEEE, per germline. V lost 2 bases to trimming and J lost 1 base, with 6 bases between them. This CDR3 region has 13 residues. The CDR3 region has the DNA TGTGCCAGCAGCTTAGGGGTCCAAGAGACCCAGTACTTC. Encoded protein: CASSLGVQETQYF. Complete variable domain (other parts from reference TRBV5-6 and TRBJ2-5): DAGVTQSPTHLIKTRGQQVTLRCSPKSGHDTVSWYQQALGQGPQFIFQYYEEEERQRGNFPDRFSGHQFPNYSSELNVNALLLGDSALYLCASSLGVQETQYFGPGTRLLVL.

On this clone itself: One base away lies a much larger clone, so this may be a sequencing read error. The chain joins TRBV7-6 to TRBJ1-1, with a weak D call TRBD1 (6 bases). The length of the CDR3 is 15 residues. Trimming cost V 3 bases and J 6 bases, with 17 bases left between them. From germline, CDR1 is SGHVS and CDR2 FNYEAQ. The CDR3: CASSLRGGSSAEAFF. The CDR3 DNA reads as TGTGCCAGCAGCTTGAGGGGGGGCTCAAGCGCTGAAGCTTTCTTT.

This clone turned up a few times. The rearrangement uses TRBV6-5 and TRBJ2-1, with unresolved D. CDR1 and CDR2 (germline): MNHEY, SVGAGI. CDR3 size: 14 residues. V was pared by 2 bases and J by 4 bases, with 9 bases between. CDR3 sequence: CASSYMAPYNEQFF. Written as DNA, the CDR3 is TGTGCCAGCAGTTACATGGCTCCTTACAATGAGCAGTTCTTC.

The rearrangement joins TRBV23-1 to TRBJ1-1; possible D gene TRBD1, 6 bases. TRBV23-1 is known as an ORF, though its function is uncertain. Trimming removed 6 bases from V and 4 bases from J, with 15 bases in between. The CDR3 sequence is 14 residues long. CDR3 amino acids: CASSLRGLGTEAFF. CDR3 DNA sequence: TGCGCCAGCAGCCTCAGGGGCCTGGGCACTGAAGCTTTCTTT.

The chain is built from TRBV5-4 and TRBJ2-3; a possible D gene is TRBD2 (6 bases). The CDR3 has 15 amino acids. With 4 bases removed from V and 1 base from J, the gap between germline ends came to 13 bases. In germline, CDR1 is SGHNT, CDR2 YYREEE (reference sequence). CDR3 DNA: TGTGCCAGCAGCCGGAGGGTGGGGGGCACAGATACGCAGTATTTT. Its protein is CASSRRVGGTDTQYF.

The chain joins TRBV7-2 to TRBJ2-7; no clear D gene. Germline V gene sequence: CDR1 SGHTA, CDR2 FQGNSA. Trimming left V 4 bases short and J 0 bases short, with 4 bases between. The CDR3 has 12 amino acids. DNA of the CDR3: TGTGCCAGCAGCTCGAGCTCCTACGAGCAGTACTTC. Amino acid sequence: CASSSSSYEQYF.

The genes are TRBV6-4 and TRBJ2-3; tentatively, D is TRBD2 (5 bases). Germline V gene data show CDR1 as MRHNA and CDR2 as SNTAGT. The CDR3 covers 15 residues. V shed 0 bases and J shed 2 bases, with 9 bases lying between them. CDR3 loop: CASSDSGGYTDTQYF. CDR3 sequence (DNA): TGTGCCAGCAGTGACTCAGGAGGTTACACAGATACGCAGTATTTT.

This chain connects TRBV6-1 to TRBJ2-7; a weak D match, TRBD1 (5 bases). V shed 3 bases and J shed 0 bases, with 15 bases lying between them. The CDR3 is 16 amino acids. Germline lookup yields CDR1 MNHNS and CDR2 SASEGT. This chain's CDR3 is CASSEAPDSFSYEQYF. The CDR3 coding sequence is TGTGCCAGCAGTGAGGCTCCCGACAGTTTCTCCTACGAGCAGTACTTC.

The chain employs TRBV7-8 and TRBJ2-3; possible D gene TRBD2, 5 bases. Trimming pared 4 bases from V and 2 bases from J, leaving 13 bases between. CDR3 length: 15 residues. Per the germline V gene, CDR1 is SGHVS and CDR2 is FQNEAQ. The DNA of the CDR3 is TGTGCCAGCAGCTCCGGACTCGGCCTCACAGATACGCAGTATTTT. This sequence encodes CASSSGLGLTDTQYF.

This chain connects TRBV7-2 to TRBJ2-7; D remains ambiguous. V was shortened by 1 base and J by 6 bases, with 10 bases between the two germline ends. The CDR3 is made up of 13 amino acids. Germline values: CDR1 SGHTA, CDR2 FQGNSA. The CDR3 reads CASSLVHGSEQYF. The CDR3 nucleotides are TGTGCCAGCAGCTTAGTTCATGGCTCCGAGCAGTACTTC.

J is TRBJ2-1 and V is TRBV6-4, with 7 bases that match TRBD2. With 7 bases clipped from V and 4 bases from J, the junction kept 7 bases outside the gene matches. Germline V CDR1 and CDR2: MRHNA, SNTAGT. The CDR3 is 14 residues long. DNA of the CDR3: TGTGCCAGCATTCGCGGGAGTGGTTACAATGAGCAGTTCTTC. It translates to CASIRGSGYNEQFF.

This clone was counted a few times. The V call is TRBV7-8, the J call TRBJ2-4; 8 bases line up with TRBD1. Looked up from germline, CDR1 is SGHVS and CDR2 is FQNEAQ. The CDR3 covers 18 residues. The V segment lost 4 bases and the J segment 0 bases; nucleotides outside the gene matches: 11. The CDR3 DNA follows: TGTGCCAGCAGCTCCAAATCCAACAGGGGGGTAGCCAAAAACATTCAGTACTTC. This gives the protein CASSSKSNRGVAKNIQYF.

The chain recombines TRBV9 with TRBJ1-2; 9 bases are a match to TRBD1. CDR3 length: 15 amino acids. Germline V lookup: CDR1 SGDLS, CDR2 YYNGEE. V was pared by 2 bases and J by 2 bases, with 4 bases of the junction left unmatched. CDR3 loop: CASSVAGTGNYGYTF. In DNA form, the CDR3 reads TGTGCCAGCAGCGTTGCCGGGACAGGGAACTATGGCTACACCTTC.

The chain combines TRBV25-1 with TRBJ2-3, with D perhaps matching TRBD2 (5 bases). This CDR3 contains 13 residues. Trimming stripped 4 bases from V and 5 bases from J, with 10 bases between. Germline CDR1 and CDR2: MGHDK and SYGVNS. The CDR3 sequence is CASSGTSLDTQYF. The CDR3 nucleotides read TGTGCCAGCAGTGGGACTTCCCTAGATACGCAGTATTTT.

The V and J genes are TRBV28 and TRBJ2-3; 10 positions match TRBD2. Germline values: CDR1 MDHEN, CDR2 SYDVKM. The trim removed 8 bases at V and 3 bases at J, leaving 17 bases unmatched. The CDR3 is 18 residues long. In nucleotides, the CDR3 is TGTGCCAGCGCTACGCCATTCGGGCTAGCGGGAGAGACAGATACGCAGTATTTT. Amino acids: CASATPFGLAGETDTQYF.

This chain links TRBV5-1 with TRBJ2-1, with D tentatively TRBD2 (6 bases). V was trimmed by 4 bases and J by 3 bases, leaving 14 bases between them. The germline gives CDR1 SGHRS, CDR2 YFSETQ. The CDR3 runs to 15 residues. CDR3: CASSTAGTFYNEQFF. CDR3 DNA sequence: TGCGCCAGCAGCACGGCCGGGACTTTCTACAATGAGCAGTTCTTC.

This rearrangement joins TRBV4-3 to TRBJ2-7; D uncertain. The V end lost 1 base, the J end lost 0 bases, and 10 bases lay between the germline ends. CDR1 and CDR2 from the germline V gene are LGHNA and YSLEER. There are 15 residues in the CDR3. The CDR3 DNA reads as TGCGCCAGCAGCCAAGTGGCGGAATCCTCCTACGAGCAGTACTTC. Translating it yields CASSQVAESSYEQYF.

V and J are TRBV5-1 and TRBJ2-7; 7 nucleotides match TRBD1. This CDR3 spans 14 amino acids. Germline V gene sequence: CDR1 SGHRS, CDR2 YFSETQ. V gave up 0 bases and J gave up 5 bases; unmatched junction bases: 5. CDR3 DNA sequence: TGCGCCAGCAGCTTGGAGACAGGGAGCGACGAGCAGTACTTC. This translates into CASSLETGSDEQYF.

This clone showed up just a few times. The chain couples TRBV6-1 to TRBJ2-2; the match to TRBD1 covers 8 bases. Germline loops: CDR1 MNHNS, CDR2 SASEGT. The CDR3 extends over 14 amino acids. V dropped 6 bases and J dropped 4; count of bases not matched to a gene: 4. The CDR3 DNA reads as TGTGCCAGCAGATCGGGACAGGTCACCGGGGAGCTGTTTTTT. Protein: CASRSGQVTGELFF.

The chain uses TRBV18 and TRBJ1-1, with D possibly matching TRBD1 (6 bases). CDR3 length: 13 amino acids. Germline V lookup: CDR1 KGHSH, CDR2 LQKENI. Trimming stripped 3 bases from V and 4 bases from J, with 9 bases between. This CDR3 reads CASSPGGLTEAFF. For the CDR3, the DNA is TGTGCCAGCTCACCGGGGGGGCTCACTGAAGCTTTCTTT. Filled out from reference TRBV18 and TRBJ1-1, the complete variable domain reads NAGVMQNPRHLVRRRGQEARLRCSPMKGHSHVYWYRQLPEEGLKFMVYLQKENIIDESGMPKERFSAEFPKEGPSILRIQQVVRGDSAAYFCASSPGGLTEAFFGQGTRLTVV.

The CDR3 region has the DNA TGTGCCAGCAGCTTGAGGGGCACAGGGGTTCAAGAGACCCAGTACTTC. Translating it yields CASSLRGTGVQETQYF. This sequence joins TRBV5-8 and TRBJ2-5, with 7 positions matching TRBD1. The CDR3 consists of 16 residues. The V gene end was trimmed by 1 base and the J gene end by 2 bases; junction bases not matched to a gene: 8. The germline CDR1 and CDR2 sequences are SGHTS and YDEGEE.

The V and J genes are TRBV30 and TRBJ1-1, with 9 bases that match TRBD1. The CDR3 loop spans 16 amino acids. CDR1 and CDR2 from the germline V gene are GTSNPN and SVGIG (reference sequence). The junction had 9 bases not matched to a gene; V was cut back by 4 bases and J by 0 bases. CDR3 nucleotides: TGTGCCTGGAAAAAAAAACGGGACAGGGTGAACACTGAAGCTTTCTTT. It is translated as CAWKKKRDRVNTEAFF.